This section outlines one T cell receptor beta chain sequence together with its context. Sequenced by immunoSEQ multiplex PCR; TCRdb stores in-frame clones only, minus some. The sample consists of about 260,000 clones, roughly 88% of them appearing once. This entry is derived from a study of blood T cell repertoires in COVID-19. The overall study: The analysed material was cDNA or gDNA that came from T cells, B-cell-depleted T cells, or PBMCs.

Patients of the Seattle cohort, enrolled during active infection, were followed longitudinally. The germline gives CDR1 MDHEN, CDR2 SYDVKM. This CDR3 spans 14 amino acids. J lost 7 bases, V lost 5 bases, and 6 bases had no gene match. The V and J genes are TRBV28 and TRBJ1-5; 9 nucleotides match TRBD1. Material: peripheral blood. This TCR was sampled from a woman aged 70-85 years with COVID-19, enrolled during active disease. CDR3 sequence: CASSAGTGRQPQHF. The CDR3 region has the DNA TGTGCCAGCAGTGCCGGGACAGGGAGACAGCCCCAGCATTTT. Full variable domain (remainder filled in from reference TRBV28 and TRBJ1-5): DVKVTQSSRYLVKRTGEKVFLECVQDMDHENMFWYRQDPGLGLRLIYFSYDVKMKEKGDIPEGYSVSREKKERFSLILESASTNQTSMYLCASSAGTGRQPQHFGDGTRLSIL.